Shown below are 5 T cell receptor beta chains from a single sample sequenced in a study of patients and donors after allogeneic stem cell transplantation. In TCRdb, the RT-PCR reads were re-called with MiXCR into one record per CDR3 protein. The sample lists some 200,000 distinct CDR3 sequences, 41% seen once, with 33% in the top ten. The sequencing input was blood, either unsorted or a sorted T cell fraction (not recorded which). These receptor sequences come from a human donor who was either an allogeneic HSCT recipient or a stem cell or donor lymphocyte infusion donor (not recorded which). It is not recorded whose cells these are; they may come from a transplant donor.

The V and J genes are TRBV28 and TRBJ2-7; D is uncertain. Germline assignment: CDR1 MDHEN and CDR2 SYDVKM. V lost 6 bases to trimming and J lost 3 bases, with 18 bases between them. This CDR3 comprises 15 residues. CDR3 region: CASSGFGTSNYEQYF. CDR3 nucleotide sequence: TGTGCCAGCAGCGGATTTGGAACGTCTAACTACGAGCAGTACTTC.

The rearrangement uses TRBV20-1 and TRBJ1-1; 8 nucleotides align to TRBD1. The CDR3 totals 14 residues. Losses at the gene ends were 3 bases for V and 1 base for J; bases not matched to a gene: 4. From germline, CDR1 is DFQATT and CDR2 SNEGSKA (reference sequence). CDR3 sequence (DNA): TGCAGTGCTAGCCCCGGGACAGGGAACACTGAAGCTTTCTTT. It translates to CSASPGTGNTEAFF.

This clonotype was detected only a few times. The chain joins TRBV15 to TRBJ2-1; D unresolved. The CDR3 has 14 amino acids. Trimming removed 4 bases at V and 5 bases at J, with 12 bases between. Germline CDR1 and CDR2: LNHNV and YYDKDF (reference sequence). CDR3 DNA sequence: TGTGCCACCAGCAAAGGGTATGAGGACAATGAGCAGTTCTTC. It specifies CATSKGYEDNEQFF.

In this sample, this clonotype turned up a few times. The V gene is TRBV24-1, the J gene TRBJ1-2, with unresolved D. The CDR3 has 12 amino acids. V lost 9 bases to trimming and J lost 6 bases, with 13 bases between them. Germline CDR1 reads KGHDR; CDR2 reads SFDVKD. CDR3 sequence (DNA): TGTGCCACCGCGTGGCCCATGGATGGCTACACCTTC. Its translation is CATAWPMDGYTF.

A few counts support this clonotype. The CDR3 nucleotides read TGCGCCAGCAGCGAAACTTCAGGGGCCTCTGGAAACACCATATATTTT. It yields the protein CASSETSGASGNTIYF. The V gene is TRBV5-1, the J gene TRBJ1-3; tentatively, D is TRBD1 (6 bases). The length of the CDR3 is 16 residues. The V and J ends lost 4 bases and 0 bases respectively, with 14 bases between them. CDR1 and CDR2 from the germline V gene are SGHRS and YFSETQ. The full variable domain, completed using reference TRBV5-1 and TRBJ1-3, is KAGVTQTPRYLIKTRGQQVTLSCSPISGHRSVSWYQQTPGQGLQFLFEYFSETQRNKGNFPGRFSGRQFSNSRSEMNVSTLELGDSALYLCASSETSGASGNTIYFGEGSWLTVV.